The 20 T cell receptor beta chains listed next were all sequenced from one sample in a study of blood T cell repertoires in COVID-19 (dated by TCRdb to 2019 to 2021). The library relied on the immunoSEQ multiplex PCR assay. TCRdb took this table from immuneACCESS and kept in-frame rearrangements with V and J called. Such tables lack part of the clones; where checked against another copy, unresolved V genes explain under half of the gap, and the rest is unexplained. Present in this sample are about 210,000 clones, 65% to 90% of which were seen just once. The leading ten clones occupy approximately 10% of the sample. The sample was peripheral blood. Receptors originate from a man aged 45 to 65 with active or convalescent COVID-19.

V and J are TRBV24-1 and TRBJ2-7; 8 bases map to TRBD1. The ends lost 6 bases at V and 2 bases at J; junction bases unmatched: 11. Germline V CDR1 and CDR2: KGHDR, SFDVKD. The CDR3 spans 16 residues. Written as DNA, the CDR3 is TGTGCCACCAGTCTAATAGGACAGGGCTTGCCCTACGAGCAGTACTTC. It translates to CATSLIGQGLPYEQYF.

The CDR3 region is CASSPSQGAYEQYF. DNA of the CDR3: TGTGCCAGCTCACCGAGCCAGGGGGCCTACGAGCAGTACTTC. The rearrangement joins TRBV18 to TRBJ2-7, with TRBD1 matching 7 bases. The CDR3 contains 14 residues. V was pared by 3 bases and J by 2 bases, with 4 bases of the junction left unmatched. The germline V gene has CDR1 KGHSH and CDR2 LQKENI.

In DNA, the CDR3 is TGCGCCAGCAGCGCCACAGGTTCCTCTGGAAACACCATATATTTT. Protein: CASSATGSSGNTIYF. V usage is TRBV5-1 and J usage is TRBJ1-3, with a possible D match to TRBD1 (5 bases). The germline V gene has CDR1 SGHRS and CDR2 YFSETQ. V shed 4 bases and J shed 0 bases, with 11 bases lying between them. The length of the CDR3 is 15 residues.

The chain recombines TRBV6-1 with TRBJ1-6; 11 bases line up with TRBD1. Losses at the gene ends were 2 bases for V and 10 bases for J; bases not matched to a gene: 7. The germline V gene has CDR1 MNHNS and CDR2 SASEGT. The CDR3 totals 16 residues. CDR3 loop: CASSEQGTGGGSPLHF. CDR3 nucleotides: TGTGCCAGCAGTGAACAAGGGACAGGGGGTGGGTCACCCCTCCACTTT.

The V and J genes are TRBV28 and TRBJ1-6; 10 positions agree with TRBD1. The germline CDR1 and CDR2 sequences are MDHEN and SYDVKM. The J segment lost 6 bases and the V segment lost 2 bases, leaving 1 base of the junction unmatched. This CDR3 contains 15 residues. The CDR3 reads CASSLRQGANSPLHF. The DNA of the CDR3 is TGTGCCAGCAGTTTAAGACAGGGGGCTAATTCACCCCTCCACTTT.

This clone has a single count. V usage is TRBV24-1 and J usage is TRBJ2-1; 8 bases line up with TRBD1. The V gene end was trimmed by 4 bases and the J gene end by 5 bases; junction bases not matched to a gene: 6. Germline lookup yields CDR1 KGHDR and CDR2 SFDVKD. This CDR3 has 15 residues. The CDR3 loop is CATSDPTTGDNEQFF. As DNA, the CDR3 is TGTGCCACCAGTGACCCAACGACAGGGGACAATGAGCAGTTCTTC.

V is TRBV6-5 and J is TRBJ1-6; D not certain. The V end lost 2 bases, the J end lost 5 bases, and 10 bases lay between the germline ends. This CDR3 contains 15 residues. Germline assignment: CDR1 MNHEY and CDR2 SVGAGI. Written as DNA, the CDR3 is TGTGCCAGCAGTTACGCAGAGGCGAATAATTCACCCCTCCACTTT. Amino acid sequence: CASSYAEANNSPLHF.

The genes are TRBV7-9 and TRBJ2-3; 11 bases fit TRBD2. Germline assignment: CDR1 SEHNR and CDR2 FQNEAQ (reference sequence). V gave up 4 bases and J gave up 4 bases; unmatched junction bases: 7. This CDR3 contains 16 residues. CDR3 DNA: TGTGCCAGCAGCTCCCAGATGACTAGCGGGGCAGATACGCAGTATTTT. This encodes CASSSQMTSGADTQYF.

The chain employs TRBV19 and TRBJ1-1; 7 nucleotides align to TRBD1. CDR1 is LNHDA and CDR2 is SQIVND in the germline V gene (reference sequence). This CDR3 spans 16 amino acids. The J segment lost 4 bases and the V segment lost 1 base, leaving 9 bases of the junction unmatched. The CDR3 is CASSIGTGTATTEAFF. CDR3 DNA sequence: TGTGCCAGTAGTATAGGGACCGGGACAGCAACCACTGAAGCTTTCTTT.

The chain links TRBV7-2 to TRBJ1-3, with D possibly being TRBD1 (6 bases). Trimming cost V 3 bases and J 2 bases, with 11 bases left between them. CDR1 is SGHTA, CDR2 FQGNSA, per germline. The CDR3 length is 15 residues. CDR3 amino acids: CASSFTRGPGNTIYF. CDR3 nucleotides: TGTGCCAGCAGCTTCACCAGGGGTCCTGGAAACACCATATATTTT.

This clone was counted a single time. The V call is TRBV5-1, the J call TRBJ1-2, with a possible D match to TRBD1 (6 bases). Germline V CDR1 and CDR2: SGHRS, YFSETQ. The CDR3 is made up of 14 amino acids. V shed 3 bases and J shed 6 bases, with 15 bases lying between them. In DNA, the CDR3 is TGCGCCAGCAGCTCGGTACAGGGTCCCCATGGCTACACCTTC. This gives the protein CASSSVQGPHGYTF.

The chain couples TRBV3-1 (or the pseudogene TRBV3-2) to TRBJ2-1; 9 bases map to TRBD2. V lost 1 base to trimming and J lost 5 bases; unmatched junction nucleotides: 3. The length of the CDR3 is 15 residues. The germline V gene has CDR1 LGHDT and CDR2 YNNKEL (reference sequence). The CDR3 sequence: CASSQGAGGHNEQFF. DNA of the CDR3: TGTGCCAGCAGCCAAGGAGCGGGGGGACACAATGAGCAGTTCTTC.

The chain employs TRBV2 and TRBJ1-6; 10 bases are a match to TRBD1. V dropped 6 bases and J dropped 7; count of bases not matched to a gene: 6. CDR1 is SNHLY and CDR2 is FYNNEI in the germline V gene. The length of the CDR3 is 15 residues. This chain's CDR3 is CASSPWDRGNSPLHF. Written as DNA, the CDR3 is TGTGCCAGCAGCCCCTGGGACAGGGGAAATTCACCCCTCCACTTT.

The chain links TRBV13 to TRBJ2-5; the D gene is possibly TRBD2 (6 bases). V was cut by 6 bases and J by 0 bases, with 11 bases left in between. Germline V gene sequence: CDR1 PRHDT, CDR2 FYEKMQ (reference sequence). This CDR3 contains 14 residues. This CDR3 is CASSVGGYQETQYF. CDR3 bases: TGTGCCAGCAGTGTTGGAGGGTACCAAGAGACCCAGTACTTC. Together with reference TRBV13 and TRBJ2-5, the CDR3 gives the full variable domain: AAGVIQSPRHLIKEKRETATLKCYPIPRHDTVYWYQQGPGQDPQFLISFYEKMQSDKGSIPDRFSAQQFSDYHSELNMSSLELGDSALYFCASSVGGYQETQYFGPGTRLLVL.

The V gene is TRBV7-8, the J gene TRBJ2-1; 10 bases fit TRBD1. Looked up from germline, CDR1 is SGHVS and CDR2 is FQNEAQ. With V trimmed by 5 bases and J by 6 bases, 7 bases remained unmatched. This CDR3 region has 15 residues. The CDR3 protein is CASSPRQGAFNEQFF. The CDR3 region has the DNA TGTGCCAGCAGCCCCCGACAGGGGGCTTTCAATGAGCAGTTCTTC.

CDR3 protein: CASSHRDIYTDTQYF. Here the CDR3 DNA reads TGTGCCAGCAGCCACCGGGACATCTACACAGATACGCAGTATTTT. The chain carries TRBV5-8 and TRBJ2-3, with TRBD1 as a possible D gene (6 bases). Trimming shortened V by 4 bases and J by 2 bases, and 14 bases separated the two germline ends. This CDR3 contains 15 residues. In germline, CDR1 is SGHTS, CDR2 YDEGEE.

The V gene is TRBV10-3, the J gene TRBJ2-7; 9 positions match TRBD1. The CDR3 covers 14 residues. From germline, CDR1 is ENHRY and CDR2 SYGVKD. J gave up 5 bases and V 7 bases, and 9 bases lay outside the gene matches. The CDR3 spells CAITRTGAGHEQYF. CDR3 DNA sequence: TGTGCCATCACCAGGACAGGGGCGGGCCACGAGCAGTACTTC.

The chain has TRBV9 and TRBJ2-1; weak D call: TRBD1 (5 bases). The CDR3 spans 15 residues. Looked up from germline, CDR1 is SGDLS and CDR2 is YYNGEE. The ends were cut back, 3 bases at V and 4 bases at J, with 14 bases in the middle. CDR3 sequence reads: CASSDSPGNYNEQFF. Here the CDR3 DNA reads TGTGCCAGCAGCGATAGTCCAGGGAATTACAATGAGCAGTTCTTC.

The V and J genes are TRBV7-9 and TRBJ2-7; possible D gene TRBD1, 6 bases. The CDR3 runs to 13 residues. Germline V CDR1 and CDR2: SEHNR, FQNEAQ (reference sequence). The V end was cut by 1 base, the J end by 6 bases, with 10 bases between. Here the CDR3 DNA reads TGTGCCAGCAGCTTAGGGGACAAGGGCGAGCAGTACTTC. Its translation is CASSLGDKGEQYF.

This chain uses TRBV29-1 with TRBJ1-1; D gene uncertain. The CDR3 sequence is 13 residues long. Between the trimmed V and J ends, which lost 3 bases and 4 bases, there was a span of 12 bases. Germline CDR1 reads SQVTM; CDR2 reads ANQGSEA. The CDR3 region has the DNA TGCAGCGTTGATTGGCCCGAGGGCACTGAAGCTTTCTTT. It is translated as CSVDWPEGTEAFF.